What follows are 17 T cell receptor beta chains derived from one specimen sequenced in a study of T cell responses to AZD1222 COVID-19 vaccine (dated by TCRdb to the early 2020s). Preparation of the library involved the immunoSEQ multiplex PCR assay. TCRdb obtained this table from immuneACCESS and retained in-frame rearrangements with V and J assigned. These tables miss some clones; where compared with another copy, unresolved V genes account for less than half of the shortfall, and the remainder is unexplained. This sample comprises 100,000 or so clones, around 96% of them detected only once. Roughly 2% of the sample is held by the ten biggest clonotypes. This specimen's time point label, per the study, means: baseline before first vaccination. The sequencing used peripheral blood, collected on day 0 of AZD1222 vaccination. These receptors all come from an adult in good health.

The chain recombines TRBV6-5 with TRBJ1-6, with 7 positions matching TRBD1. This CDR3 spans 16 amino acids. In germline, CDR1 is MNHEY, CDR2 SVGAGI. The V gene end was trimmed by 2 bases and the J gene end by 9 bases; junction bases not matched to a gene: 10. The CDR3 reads CASSYEGGTAVSPLHF. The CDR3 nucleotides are TGTGCCAGCAGTTACGAAGGAGGGACAGCAGTTTCACCCCTCCACTTT.

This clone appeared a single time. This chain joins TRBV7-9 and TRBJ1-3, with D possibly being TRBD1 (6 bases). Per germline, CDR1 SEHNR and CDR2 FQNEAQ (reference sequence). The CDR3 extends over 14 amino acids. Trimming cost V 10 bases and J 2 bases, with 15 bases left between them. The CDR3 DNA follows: TGTGCCAAGCAGGGGCCATTTGCTGGAAACACCATATATTTT. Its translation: CAKQGPFAGNTIYF. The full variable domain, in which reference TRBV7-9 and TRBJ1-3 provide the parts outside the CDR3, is DTGVSQNPRHKITKRGQNVTFRCDPISEHNRLYWYRQTLGQGPEFLTYFQNEAQLEKSRLLSDRFSAERPKGSFSTLEIQRTEQGDSAMYLCAKQGPFAGNTIYFGEGSWLTVV.

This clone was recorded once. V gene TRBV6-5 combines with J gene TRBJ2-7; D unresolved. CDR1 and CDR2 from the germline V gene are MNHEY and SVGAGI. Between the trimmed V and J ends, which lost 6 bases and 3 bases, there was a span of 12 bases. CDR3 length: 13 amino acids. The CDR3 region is CASSAETFYEQYF. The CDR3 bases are TGTGCCAGCAGCGCTGAGACATTCTACGAGCAGTACTTC.

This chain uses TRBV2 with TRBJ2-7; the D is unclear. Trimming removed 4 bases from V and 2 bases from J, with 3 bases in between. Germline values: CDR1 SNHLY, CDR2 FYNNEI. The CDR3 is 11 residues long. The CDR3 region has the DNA TGTGCCAGCAGTGGAACCTACGAGCAGTACTTC. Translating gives CASSGTYEQYF.

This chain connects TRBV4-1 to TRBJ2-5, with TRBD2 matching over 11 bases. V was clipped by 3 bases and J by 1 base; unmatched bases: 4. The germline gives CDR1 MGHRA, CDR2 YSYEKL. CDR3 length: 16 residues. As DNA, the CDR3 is TGCGCCAGCAGCCAGACGCTAGCGGGGGGCCAAGAGACCCAGTACTTC. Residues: CASSQTLAGGQETQYF.

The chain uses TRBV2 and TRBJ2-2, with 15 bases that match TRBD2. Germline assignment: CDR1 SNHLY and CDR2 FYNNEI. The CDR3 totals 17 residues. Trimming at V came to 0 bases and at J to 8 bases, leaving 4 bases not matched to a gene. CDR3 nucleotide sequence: TGTGCCAGCAGTGAAGCGGGACTAGCGGGAGGTCGGGGGGAGCTGTTTTTT. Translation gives CASSEAGLAGGRGELFF.

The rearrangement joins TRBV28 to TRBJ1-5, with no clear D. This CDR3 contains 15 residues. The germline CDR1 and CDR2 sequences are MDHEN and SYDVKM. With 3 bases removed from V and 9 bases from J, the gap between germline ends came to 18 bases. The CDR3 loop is CASSFDPPSSGPQHF. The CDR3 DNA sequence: TGTGCCAGCAGTTTTGACCCTCCTAGCAGCGGGCCCCAGCATTTT.

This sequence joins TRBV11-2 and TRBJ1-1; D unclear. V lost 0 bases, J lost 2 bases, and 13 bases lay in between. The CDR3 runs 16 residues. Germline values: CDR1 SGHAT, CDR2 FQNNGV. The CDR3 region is CASSLDRELSNTEAFF. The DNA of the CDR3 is TGTGCCAGCAGCTTAGATAGGGAGCTGAGTAACACTGAAGCTTTCTTT.

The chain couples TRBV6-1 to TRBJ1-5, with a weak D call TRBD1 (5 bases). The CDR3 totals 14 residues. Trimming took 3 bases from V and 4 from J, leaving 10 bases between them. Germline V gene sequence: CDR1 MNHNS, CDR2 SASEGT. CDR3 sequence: CASSDIRGNQPQHF. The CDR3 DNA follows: TGTGCCAGCAGTGATATAAGGGGTAATCAGCCCCAGCATTTT.

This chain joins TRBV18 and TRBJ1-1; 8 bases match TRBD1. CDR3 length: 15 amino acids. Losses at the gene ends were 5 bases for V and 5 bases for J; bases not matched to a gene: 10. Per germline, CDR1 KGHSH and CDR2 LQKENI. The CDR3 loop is CASSSGQGAWTEAFF. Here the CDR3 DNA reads TGTGCCAGCTCATCGGGCCAGGGGGCTTGGACTGAAGCTTTCTTT.

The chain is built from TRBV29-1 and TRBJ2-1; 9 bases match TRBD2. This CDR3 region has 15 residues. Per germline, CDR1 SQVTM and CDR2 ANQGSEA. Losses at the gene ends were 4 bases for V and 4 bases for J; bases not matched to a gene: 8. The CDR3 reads CSVVSGREGYNEQFF. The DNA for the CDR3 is TGCAGCGTTGTCTCGGGGCGGGAGGGATACAATGAGCAGTTCTTC.

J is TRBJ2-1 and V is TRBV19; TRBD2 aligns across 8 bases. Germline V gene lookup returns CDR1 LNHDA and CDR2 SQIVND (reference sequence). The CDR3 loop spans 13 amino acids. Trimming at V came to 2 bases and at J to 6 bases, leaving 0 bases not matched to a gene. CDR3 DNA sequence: TGTGCCAGTAGTATACTAGCGGGCAATGAGCAGTTCTTC. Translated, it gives CASSILAGNEQFF.

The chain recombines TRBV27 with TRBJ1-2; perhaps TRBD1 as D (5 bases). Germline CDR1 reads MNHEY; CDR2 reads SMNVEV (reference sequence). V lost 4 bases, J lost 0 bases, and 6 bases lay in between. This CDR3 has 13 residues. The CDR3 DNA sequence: TGTGCCAGCAGTTGGGACCCTAACTATGGCTACACCTTC. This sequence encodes CASSWDPNYGYTF.

The CDR3 bases are TGTGCCTGGAGGGAAGGTACTGAAGCTTTCTTT. Protein sequence: CAWREGTEAFF. V is TRBV30 and J is TRBJ1-1; unclear D gene. The CDR3 runs 11 residues. Trimming cost V 3 bases and J 5 bases, with 7 bases left between them. CDR1 and CDR2 from the germline V gene are GTSNPN and SVGIG (reference sequence).

The CDR3 nucleotides are TGCGCCAGCAGCCAAACCGCGAAGTTCAGGGCGACTGAAGCTTTCTTT. Translated: CASSQTAKFRATEAFF. V usage is TRBV4-3 and J usage is TRBJ1-1; D is perhaps TRBD1 (5 bases). Germline V CDR1 and CDR2: LGHNA, YSLEER. The V end was cut by 2 bases, the J end by 5 bases, with 18 bases between. This CDR3 has 16 residues.

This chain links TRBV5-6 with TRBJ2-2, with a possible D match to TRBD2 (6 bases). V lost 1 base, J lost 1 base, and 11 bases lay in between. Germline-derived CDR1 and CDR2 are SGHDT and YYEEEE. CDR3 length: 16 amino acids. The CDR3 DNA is TGTGCCAGCAGCTTGATGCGGGGCCAGAACACCGGGGAGCTGTTTTTT. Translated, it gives CASSLMRGQNTGELFF.

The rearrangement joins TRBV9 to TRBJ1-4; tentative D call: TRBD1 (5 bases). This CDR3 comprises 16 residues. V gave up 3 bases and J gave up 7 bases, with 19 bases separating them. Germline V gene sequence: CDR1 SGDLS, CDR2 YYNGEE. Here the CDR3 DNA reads TGTGCCAGCAGCGACCCTCTGGGGTCAACAGGTGAAAAACTGTTTTTT. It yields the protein CASSDPLGSTGEKLFF.